One sample yielded the 9 T cell receptor beta chains listed below, sequenced in a study of T cell responses to AZD1222 COVID-19 vaccine. Sequencing was performed with immunoSEQ multiplex PCR; in TCRdb, only in-frame clones are kept and a portion is missing. The sample shows around 160,000 clones, about nine tenths of them seen only once. Sequences were derived from peripheral blood, sampled on day 0 of AZD1222 vaccination. These receptors came from an adult in good health.

This rearrangement joins TRBV11-2 to TRBJ2-1, with D possibly TRBD2 on 5 matching bases. CDR1 is SGHAT and CDR2 is FQNNGV in the germline V gene. The V end lost 10 bases, the J end lost 9 bases, and 19 bases lay between the germline ends. CDR3 length: 13 residues. As DNA, the CDR3 is TGTGCCATCTCCGAGGGCGGTCATGGTGAGCAGTTCTTC. This codes for CAISEGGHGEQFF.

This clone was seen only a few times. This sample also contains other DNA sequences that code for the same CDR3. The rearrangement uses TRBV10-2 and TRBJ2-7; TRBD1 matches 7 bases. This CDR3 spans 12 amino acids. Germline CDR1 is WSHSY and CDR2 is SAAADI. Trimming cost V 5 bases and J 4 bases; bases outside gene matches: 2. CDR3 bases: TGCGCCAGCAGTCCCAGGGGGTACGAGCAGTACTTC. Its protein is CASSPRGYEQYF.

The CDR3 sequence is CASSLMGAGQPQHF. DNA for the CDR3: TGTGCCAGCAGCTTGATGGGGGCCGGTCAGCCCCAGCATTTT. V usage is TRBV5-6 and J usage is TRBJ1-5; D is perhaps TRBD1 (6 bases). Trimming cost V 1 base and J 6 bases, with 11 bases left between them. The CDR3 is made up of 14 amino acids. From germline, CDR1 is SGHDT and CDR2 YYEEEE.

V and J are TRBV7-9 and TRBJ2-3; TRBD2 aligns across 14 bases. This CDR3 contains 17 residues. CDR1 is SEHNR and CDR2 is FQNEAQ in the germline V gene (reference sequence). The V and J ends lost 3 bases and 5 bases, in that order; junction bases with no gene match: 7. CDR3 protein: CASSLGLAGERIDTQYF. CDR3 bases: TGTGCCAGCAGCTTGGGACTAGCGGGAGAAAGAATAGATACGCAGTATTTT.

The chain carries TRBV14 and TRBJ1-2, with 8 bases that match TRBD1. The CDR3 consists of 14 residues. V was clipped by 3 bases and J by 4 bases; unmatched bases: 4. Germline V gene sequence: CDR1 SGHDN, CDR2 FVKESK. The CDR3 nucleotides read TGTGCCAGCAGCCAGGTTGACAGGGGCTATGGCTACACCTTC. It translates to CASSQVDRGYGYTF.

The rearrangement uses TRBV18 and TRBJ1-2; 8 positions agree with TRBD1. The ends lost 0 bases at V and 4 bases at J; junction bases unmatched: 10. Germline V gene data show CDR1 as KGHSH and CDR2 as LQKENI. The CDR3 has 17 residues. CDR3 sequence (DNA): TGTGCCAGCTCACCACCGCTCCCGGGACAGGACGGCTATGGCTACACCTTC. As protein: CASSPPLPGQDGYGYTF.

V and J are TRBV2 and TRBJ2-2; a weak D match, TRBD2 (6 bases). Per germline, CDR1 SNHLY and CDR2 FYNNEI. The V end was cut by 8 bases, the J end by 4 bases, with 14 bases between. There are 14 residues in the CDR3. DNA of the CDR3: TGTGCCAGCTCGGGGGAGACGGGCACCGGGGAGCTGTTTTTT. Translated, it gives CASSGETGTGELFF.

The CDR3 sequence: CASSKAGRATDTQYF. The CDR3 coding sequence is TGTGCCAGCAGCAAAGCAGGGCGCGCGACAGATACGCAGTATTTT. V is TRBV21-1 and J is TRBJ2-3. TRBV21-1 is reported as a pseudogene. The CDR3 spans 15 residues.

The chain has TRBV27 and TRBJ1-6; no clear D. Germline assignment: CDR1 MNHEY and CDR2 SMNVEV (reference sequence). There are 12 residues in the CDR3. V was pared by 5 bases and J by 4 bases, with 3 bases between. The CDR3 sequence: CASSPYNSPLHF. CDR3 coding DNA: TGTGCCAGCAGTCCTTATAATTCACCCCTCCACTTT.